These 24 T cell receptor beta chains share one sample of origin, sequenced in a study of T cells after yellow fever vaccination. A single record per CDR3 protein comes from TCRdb applying MiXCR to the 5' RACE reads. This sample has 450,000 to 650,000 distinct CDR3 sequences, with less than 15% found just once. The sequenced sample was PBMCs, obtained on the day of the yellow fever booster vaccination. The receptors derive from a man younger than 45 who received the YFV17D yellow fever vaccine.

As concerns this clonotype: A much larger clone lies one base from this, so it may be a read error. The chain employs TRBV29-1 and TRBJ2-3; 9 bases are shared with TRBD2. V was pared by 4 bases and J by 4 bases, with 9 bases of the junction left unmatched. This CDR3 has 15 amino acids. In germline, CDR1 is SQVTM, CDR2 ANQGSEA. CDR3 DNA: TGCAGCGTTGCCCCGGGGGGGACTAGCTCAGATACGCAGTATTTT. Translated, it gives CSVAPGGTSSDTQYF.

With regard to this clonotype: A read error may produce the germline difference seen at one junction end. The chain recombines TRBV20-1 with TRBJ1-1, with 11 bases that match TRBD1. The CDR3 is made up of 17 amino acids. CDR1 and CDR2 (germline): DFQATT, SNEGSKA (reference sequence). In DNA form, the CDR3 reads TGCTGTGCTAGAGTTCAGGACAGGGGGCGAGGTAGCACTGAAGCTTTCTTT. Amino acid sequence: CCARVQDRGRGSTEAFF.

This clonotype was observed at least ten times. The V and J genes are TRBV15 and TRBJ2-7, with 8 bases that match TRBD1. Germline CDR1 and CDR2: LNHNV and YYDKDF (reference sequence). The CDR3 consists of 14 residues. Germline trimming cut 5 bases from V and 2 bases from J; bases unmatched to any gene: 5. This chain's CDR3 is CATSAQGGPYEQYF. For the CDR3, the DNA is TGTGCCACCAGCGCACAGGGGGGTCCCTACGAGCAGTACTTC.

The gene calls are TRBV4-3 and TRBJ2-4; tentative D call: TRBD2 (5 bases). Germline CDR1 LGHNA, CDR2 YSLEER. CDR3 length: 15 residues. The V end lost 0 bases, the J end lost 9 bases, and 15 bases lay between the germline ends. DNA of the CDR3: TGCGCCAGCAGCCAAGATGTTACAGCTCGGGGCATTCAGTACTTC. Its translation: CASSQDVTARGIQYF.

A remark on this clonotype: A read error may produce the germline difference seen at one junction end. The genes are TRBV6-2 or TRBV6-3 and TRBJ2-1; TRBD2 is a possible D gene (6 bases). The CDR3 totals 14 residues. CDR1 and CDR2 from the germline V gene are MNHEY and SVGEGT. The CDR3 reads CASCYGAGYNEQFF. The CDR3 DNA follows: TGTGCCAGCTGTTACGGGGCGGGATACAATGAGCAGTTCTTC.

The chain couples TRBV5-1 to TRBJ2-5, with 10 bases lining up with TRBD2. CDR1 SGHRS and CDR2 YFSETQ come from the germline V gene. The junction had 8 bases not matched to a gene; V was cut back by 4 bases and J by 5 bases. The CDR3 contains 15 residues. The DNA for the CDR3 is TGCGCCAGCAGCCCCAGCGGGAGGGCCGAGGAGACCCAGTACTTC. Protein: CASSPSGRAEETQYF.

This clonotype was seen more than once but under ten times. The rearrangement links TRBV28 to TRBJ2-7; either TRBD1 or TRBD2 may fit D (5 bases each). Trimming left V 3 bases short and J 0 bases short, with 21 bases between. CDR3 length: 18 residues. Germline V gene sequence: CDR1 MDHEN, CDR2 SYDVKM. CDR3: CASSFPTGGLAGSYEQYF. Here the CDR3 DNA reads TGTGCCAGCAGTTTCCCGACTGGGGGTTTAGCCGGCTCCTACGAGCAGTACTTC.

V gene TRBV6-1 combines with J gene TRBJ2-7; D possibly uses TRBD1 or TRBD2 (5 bases each). The CDR3 is made up of 13 amino acids. Germline CDR1 reads MNHNS; CDR2 reads SASEGT. Trimming took off 7 bases at V and 3 bases at J, with 13 bases between the two ends. CDR3 bases: TGTGCCAGCACCCCGGGTGGGGGCTACGAGCAGTACTTC. Translation gives CASTPGGGYEQYF.

CDR3: CASSRTSGRVREQYF. The CDR3 DNA reads as TGTGCCAGCTCCCGGACTAGCGGGAGAGTGCGAGAGCAGTACTTC. The V and J genes are TRBV18 and TRBJ2-7, with 13 bases lining up with TRBD2. Per the germline V gene, CDR1 is KGHSH and CDR2 is LQKENI. The CDR3 is 15 residues long. Losses at the gene ends were 6 bases for V and 7 bases for J; bases not matched to a gene: 9.

In its sample, this clonotype was seen many times. This chain uses TRBV6-5 with TRBJ2-5; TRBD1 matches at 11 bases. This CDR3 has 15 residues. The germline CDR1 and CDR2 sequences are MNHEY and SVGAGI. V was clipped by 4 bases and J by 4 bases; unmatched bases: 5. CDR3 nucleotide sequence: TGTGCCAGCAGTTTCCCCGGGACAGGGGGAGAGACCCAGTACTTC. Amino acid sequence: CASSFPGTGGETQYF.

To note about this clonotype: The CDR3 does not end in the conserved phenylalanine or tryptophan, so this is likely a read error. No DNA is shown, since the ends of the CDR3 on it are uncertain; the CDR3 is the one TCRdb lists. V usage is TRBV18 and J usage is TRBJ2-1; TRBD2 reflects the table's D call only, with no check against the DNA. The CDR3 adds up to 11 amino acids, both ends counted. From germline, CDR1 is KGHSH and CDR2 LQKENI. The CDR3 protein is CASSPLSGLAL.

V gene TRBV2 combines with J gene TRBJ2-5; D uncertain. The V and J ends lost 0 bases and 7 bases respectively, with 12 bases between them. Germline CDR1 SNHLY, CDR2 FYNNEI. This CDR3 has 14 amino acids. The CDR3 is CASSEALSFRTQYF. Written as DNA, the CDR3 is TGTGCCAGCAGTGAAGCGCTTTCGTTTCGGACCCAGTACTTC.

This clonotype was observed a handful of times. This sequence joins TRBV7-2 and TRBJ2-2; 9 positions agree with TRBD1. V shed 5 bases, J shed 2 bases, and the junction held 6 bases outside the gene matches. CDR3 size: 16 residues. Germline V CDR1 and CDR2: SGHTA, FQGNSA. In nucleotides, the CDR3 is TGTGCCAGCAGCCCAGGGACAGGGACTAACACCGGGGAGCTGTTTTTT. Its translation is CASSPGTGTNTGELFF. Complete variable domain (other parts from reference TRBV7-2 and TRBJ2-2): GAGVSQSPSNKVTEKGKDVELRCDPISGHTALYWYRQSLGQGLEFLIYFQGNSAPDKSGLPSDRFSAERTGGSVSTLTIQRTQQEDSAVYLCASSPGTGTNTGELFFGEGSRLTVL.

This chain joins TRBV20-1 and TRBJ1-3; D is ambiguous. Germline-derived CDR1 and CDR2 are DFQATT and SNEGSKA (reference sequence). CDR3 size: 16 residues. The V end was cut by 0 bases, the J end by 0 bases, with 12 bases between. For the CDR3, the DNA is TGCAGTGCTAGAGATATAGGGCGGAGCTCTGGAAACACCATATATTTT. Its translation is CSARDIGRSSGNTIYF.

The gene calls are TRBV4-3 and TRBJ2-2, with 8 bases fitting TRBD2. Germline V gene data show CDR1 as LGHNA and CDR2 as YSLEER. V gave up 0 bases and J gave up 7 bases; unmatched junction bases: 10. The CDR3 extends over 17 amino acids. The CDR3 loop is CASSQDISGSRNGELFF. Written as DNA, the CDR3 is TGCGCCAGCAGCCAAGATATAAGCGGGAGCAGGAACGGGGAGCTGTTTTTT.

This clonotype came up many times. V is TRBV7-2 and J is TRBJ2-4, with D perhaps assigned TRBD1 or TRBD2 (5 bases each). The V and J ends lost 3 bases and 3 bases respectively, with 12 bases between them. Germline assignment: CDR1 SGHTA and CDR2 FQGNSA. The CDR3 is 15 amino acids. The DNA for the CDR3 is TGTGCCAGCAGCTTCTGGGGGAGAGACAAAAACATTCAGTACTTC. This gives the protein CASSFWGRDKNIQYF.

This clonotype appeared a few times. The rearrangement uses TRBV5-4 and TRBJ2-3, with a tentative D call TRBD2 (7 bases). The CDR3 totals 16 residues. V shed 3 bases and J shed 2 bases, with 16 bases lying between them. Germline CDR1 is SGHNT and CDR2 is YYREEE (reference sequence). The CDR3 reads CASSYGGAVYTDTQYF. The CDR3 nucleotides read TGTGCCAGCAGCTATGGGGGGGCGGTATACACAGATACGCAGTATTTT.

The chain couples TRBV9 to TRBJ2-2; tentatively, D is TRBD1 (5 bases). This CDR3 region has 13 residues. Germline lookup yields CDR1 SGDLS and CDR2 YYNGEE. V was cut by 6 bases and J by 7 bases, with 13 bases left in between. CDR3 nucleotide sequence: TGTGCCAGCAAGGATGGGGCTGGCGGGGAGCTGTTTTTT. The encoded protein is CASKDGAGGELFF.

The chain joins TRBV20-1 to TRBJ1-5, with TRBD1 matching over 9 bases. The V gene's germline CDR1 is DFQATT and CDR2 SNEGSKA (reference sequence). Losses at the gene ends were 1 base for V and 2 bases for J; bases not matched to a gene: 0. The CDR3 runs to 14 residues. In DNA form, the CDR3 reads TGCAGTGCTAGAGGGGACAGGGGCAATCAGCCCCAGCATTTT. Translating it yields CSARGDRGNQPQHF.

This clonotype has a handful of counts. This chain connects TRBV18 to TRBJ2-5, with TRBD1 identical over 9 bases. The CDR3 spans 14 residues. The V gene's germline CDR1 is KGHSH and CDR2 LQKENI. V trimming: 2 bases; J trimming: 5 bases; junction bases outside the gene matches: 3. CDR3 nucleotide sequence: TGTGCCAGCTCACCAAATACAGGGGGCGAGACCCAGTACTTC. Its translation is CASSPNTGGETQYF.

The chain carries TRBV29-1 and TRBJ2-5; 11 nucleotides agree with TRBD1. There are 14 residues in the CDR3. The germline V gene encodes CDR1 SQVTM and CDR2 ANQGSEA. V lost 6 bases, J lost 4 bases, and 7 bases stayed unmatched. The CDR3 sequence is CSVGWTGGRETQYF. The CDR3, as DNA: TGCAGCGTGGGATGGACAGGGGGCAGAGAGACCCAGTACTTC.

In this sample, this clonotype turned up a few times. The chain carries TRBV12-3 or TRBV12-4 and TRBJ1-2, with 7 bases lining up with TRBD1. Trimming at V came to 6 bases and at J to 1 base, leaving 14 bases not matched to a gene. The CDR3 runs 17 residues. The CDR3 coding sequence is TGTGCCAGCAGGGGGCCCAATAGACAGGGTGTTAACTATGGCTACACCTTC. It codes for CASRGPNRQGVNYGYTF.

This clonotype was seen a few times. The CDR3 spells CASSYGGLSSYNEQFF. CDR3 sequence (DNA): TGTGCCAGCAGTTACGGAGGCCTGAGCTCCTACAATGAGCAGTTCTTC. This chain links TRBV6-5 with TRBJ2-1; TRBD2 might be the D (5 bases). This CDR3 is built from 16 residues. Germline V gives CDR1 MNHEY, CDR2 SVGAGI. V lost 2 bases and J lost 0, with 11 bases in between.

The J gene is TRBJ2-1, the V gene TRBV20-1, with 8 bases identical to TRBD2. The J segment lost 3 bases and the V segment lost 5 bases, leaving 6 bases of the junction unmatched. Germline V gene lookup returns CDR1 DFQATT and CDR2 SNEGSKA (reference sequence). The CDR3 covers 14 residues. The CDR3 region has the DNA TGCAGTGCTTTTAGCGGGACCTTCTACAATGAGCAGTTCTTC. This sequence encodes CSAFSGTFYNEQFF.